This T cell receptor (beta chain) was recorded in a study of CD8+ T cells in alopecia areata. Sequencing relied on a cDNA template that was reverse transcribed from extracted RNA. Profiling relied on immunoSEQ multiplex PCR, and the TCRdb table lists in-frame clones only, not all of them. In the table there are approximately 150,000 clones, 55% to 65% of which are singletons. Remarks on this clone: Its target is unknown.

Investigators sorted PBMCs to obtain both CD4+ and CD8+ T cells. Study-wide points: Lesional tissue from the scalp (especially in alopecia totalis/universalis) showed higher clonality than normal scalp. Clarity of TCR sharing across patients fell short of that in mice, possibly HLA-related. Resident alphabeta T-cell populations of normal skin are likewise subject to sequencing in scalp samples.

V was clipped by 2 bases and J by 6 bases; unmatched bases: 6. The CDR3 is 15 residues long. In germline, CDR1 is MNHEY, CDR2 SMNVEV (reference sequence). The sequence was obtained from a human donor in good health. Sequenced material: CD4+ T cells sorted from blood. The J gene is TRBJ2-1, the V gene TRBV27; 8 bases align to TRBD1. The CDR3 loop is CASSLGQGAVNEQFF. DNA for the CDR3: TGTGCCAGCAGTTTAGGGCAGGGGGCAGTCAATGAGCAGTTCTTC.